This T cell receptor beta chain is drawn from a study of molecular identifiers for immune sequencing clone quantification. Germline loops: CDR1 SNHLY, CDR2 FYNNEI. CDR3 length equals 15 residues. With 8 bases clipped from V and 0 bases from J, the junction kept 8 bases outside the gene matches. TCRdb analysed the PCR reads with MiXCR anew, one entry per CDR3 protein. The repertoire holds about 510,000 distinct CDR3 sequences, with about 22% as singletons. This clonotype was seen many times. The sequence was collected from a human donor in good health. Some libraries in this study had Jurkat cell RNA spiked in. Input material: naive CD8+ T cells from blood, with Jurkat cell RNA spiked in. Subset of the sample: FACS-sorted CD8+CD4-CCR7+CD45RA+ naive T cells. The gene calls are TRBV2 and TRBJ2-3; 7 positions match TRBD2. The CDR3 loop reads CASGLADLSTDTQYF. CDR3 in DNA: TGTGCCAGCGGCCTAGCGGACCTTAGCACAGATACGCAGTATTTT.